The 30 T cell receptor beta chains listed next were all sequenced from one sample in a study of cytomegalovirus exposure and HLA in healthy donors. Primers: 60 Vbeta forward and 13 Jbeta reverse. Repertoires were generated with immunoSEQ multiplex PCR, while TCRdb's copy carries only in-frame clones and drops some. This table lists over 100,000 clones. Sequencing was done on a sample of PBMCs. These receptors came from a man aged 25 to 45 in good health and CMV-seronegative.

The chain is built from TRBV6-1 and TRBJ1-4; 8 bases line up with TRBD1. CDR1 MNHNS and CDR2 SASEGT come from the germline V gene. The CDR3 is made up of 14 amino acids. J lost 11 bases, V lost 1 base, and 6 bases had no gene match. The CDR3 region is CASSEDRGYRKLFF. The CDR3, as DNA: TGTGCCAGCAGTGAAGACAGGGGGTATAGGAAACTGTTTTTT.

The chain links TRBV18 to TRBJ1-5, with 7 positions matching TRBD1. The CDR3 consists of 15 residues. V gave up 4 bases and J gave up 7 bases; unmatched junction bases: 10. Germline V lookup: CDR1 KGHSH, CDR2 LQKENI. The CDR3 is CASSLLGGGRQPQHF. CDR3 coding DNA: TGTGCCAGCTCACTCCTTGGAGGGGGCAGGCAGCCCCAGCATTTT. Using reference TRBV18 and TRBJ1-5 for the parts outside the CDR3, the full variable domain is NAGVMQNPRHLVRRRGQEARLRCSPMKGHSHVYWYRQLPEEGLKFMVYLQKENIIDESGMPKERFSAEFPKEGPSILRIQQVVRGDSAAYFCASSLLGGGRQPQHFGDGTRLSIL.

The CDR3 region has the DNA TGTGCCAGCTCACCCAGAAAGGGGCAAACCAACACTGAAGCTTTCTTT. This translates into CASSPRKGQTNTEAFF. The chain has TRBV18 and TRBJ1-1; tentatively, D is TRBD1 (5 bases). This CDR3 comprises 16 residues. Germline assignment: CDR1 KGHSH and CDR2 LQKENI. Trimming left V 3 bases short and J 2 bases short, with 16 bases between.

The chain carries TRBV4-1 and TRBJ2-6, with 9 nucleotides matching TRBD1. V was clipped by 0 bases and J by 1 base; unmatched bases: 7. The CDR3 loop spans 19 amino acids. Germline values: CDR1 MGHRA, CDR2 YSYEKL. The CDR3 loop is CASSQDRDRVLSGANVLTF. The CDR3 nucleotides are TGCGCCAGCAGCCAAGATAGGGACAGGGTGTTGTCTGGGGCCAACGTCCTGACTTTC.

The DNA of the CDR3 is TGTGCCAGCTCACCACTAGGACAGGGGGGACAAGAGACCCAGTACTTC. It yields the protein CASSPLGQGGQETQYF. J is TRBJ2-5 and V is TRBV18; TRBD1 agrees at 10 bases. The CDR3 contains 16 residues. Per germline, CDR1 KGHSH and CDR2 LQKENI. V trimming: 1 base; J trimming: 2 bases; junction bases outside the gene matches: 4.

This chain joins TRBV14 and TRBJ1-2, with a possible D match to TRBD1 (5 bases). V gave up 2 bases and J gave up 8 bases, with 9 bases separating them. This CDR3 comprises 12 residues. Germline V gives CDR1 SGHDN, CDR2 FVKESK. CDR3 sequence (DNA): TGTGCCAGCAGCCAAACAGGATCCGGCTACACCTTC. Translated, it gives CASSQTGSGYTF.

The chain couples TRBV27 to TRBJ2-2; tentatively, D is TRBD2 (6 bases). The CDR3 is made up of 15 amino acids. Germline V CDR1 and CDR2: MNHEY, SMNVEV (reference sequence). The V gene lost 8 bases and the J gene lost 1 base, with 14 bases spanning the gap. The CDR3 sequence: CASRSGGLNTGELFF. CDR3 nucleotides: TGTGCCAGCCGCTCCGGGGGATTGAACACCGGGGAGCTGTTTTTT.

J is TRBJ1-4 and V is TRBV2; possible D gene TRBD1, 5 bases. The V gene's germline CDR1 is SNHLY and CDR2 FYNNEI. Trimming took 6 bases from V and 6 from J, leaving 14 bases between them. The CDR3 extends over 14 amino acids. The CDR3 DNA sequence: TGTGCCAGCAGGAGCCACTGGGGGGATGAAAAACTGTTTTTT. Protein sequence: CASRSHWGDEKLFF.

This chain links TRBV19 with TRBJ2-2; 7 bases map to TRBD1. Germline values: CDR1 LNHDA, CDR2 SQIVND (reference sequence). The CDR3 sequence is 16 residues long. V lost 3 bases and J lost 6; bases outside the gene matches: 10. CDR3 sequence (DNA): TGTGCCAGTAGTATCCCTCGACCGACAGGGCCCGGGGAGCTGTTTTTT. Protein product: CASSIPRPTGPGELFF.

V and J are TRBV15 and TRBJ2-5; a weak D match, TRBD1 (7 bases). V dropped 3 bases and J dropped 3 bases, with 17 bases sitting between them. This CDR3 has 16 residues. Germline values: CDR1 LNHNV, CDR2 YYDKDF (reference sequence). CDR3 sequence (DNA): TGTGCCACCAGCAGTGCCCGCGGGACAGACAAAGAGACCCAGTACTTC. Encoded protein: CATSSARGTDKETQYF.

V usage is TRBV5-1 and J usage is TRBJ1-5; 8 bases agree with TRBD1. The V and J ends lost 0 bases and 2 bases, in that order; junction bases with no gene match: 4. Germline CDR1 reads SGHRS; CDR2 reads YFSETQ. This CDR3 comprises 16 residues. The chain's CDR3 is CASSLGDRIGNQPQHF. The CDR3 DNA is TGCGCCAGCAGCTTGGGGGACAGGATAGGCAATCAGCCCCAGCATTTT.

The chain recombines TRBV5-1 with TRBJ2-7; D is ambiguous. Germline loops: CDR1 SGHRS, CDR2 YFSETQ. CDR3 size: 13 residues. The V and J ends lost 0 bases and 5 bases respectively, with 9 bases between them. Here the CDR3 reads CASSLDDIHEQYF. The CDR3 nucleotides read TGCGCCAGCAGCTTGGATGACATCCACGAGCAGTACTTC.

The chain links TRBV30 to TRBJ2-1, with 7 bases matching TRBD2. Germline CDR1 GTSNPN, CDR2 SVGIG (reference sequence). This CDR3 has 16 residues. Trimming took 3 bases from V and 0 from J; bases not matched to a gene: 8. The DNA of the CDR3 is TGTGCCTGGAGAAATCGCGGGGGTAGCTCCTACAATGAGCAGTTCTTC. This sequence encodes CAWRNRGGSSYNEQFF.

This rearrangement joins TRBV7-2 to TRBJ2-3; D is uncertain. Trimming shortened V by 3 bases and J by 5 bases, and 15 bases separated the two germline ends. The CDR3 contains 15 residues. The germline V gene encodes CDR1 SGHTA and CDR2 FQGNSA. CDR3 bases: TGTGCCAGCAGCTTCGTAGCTACAAATCAAGATACGCAGTATTTT. This encodes CASSFVATNQDTQYF.

The rearrangement links TRBV5-1 to TRBJ2-6; a weak D match, TRBD1 (6 bases). Per germline, CDR1 SGHRS and CDR2 YFSETQ. With 7 bases removed from V and 1 base from J, the gap between germline ends came to 6 bases. The CDR3 runs to 13 residues. The CDR3 reads CASGQSGANVLTF. The CDR3 region has the DNA TGCGCCAGCGGACAGTCTGGGGCCAACGTCCTGACTTTC.

This chain links TRBV5-4 with TRBJ2-1; a possible D gene is TRBD2 (7 bases). The CDR3 consists of 16 residues. Per the germline V gene, CDR1 is SGHNT and CDR2 is YYREEE (reference sequence). V dropped 0 bases and J dropped 8 bases, with 18 bases sitting between them. In nucleotides, the CDR3 is TGTGCCAGCAGCTTGGGTGTGGGGGGGGCCTCCCATGAGCAGTTCTTC. Its protein product is CASSLGVGGASHEQFF. Using reference TRBV5-4 and TRBJ2-1 for the parts outside the CDR3, the full variable domain is ETGVTQSPTHLIKTRGQQVTLRCSSQSGHNTVSWYQQALGQGPQFIFQYYREEENGRGNFPPRFSGLQFPNYSSELNVNALELDDSALYLCASSLGVGGASHEQFFGPGTRLTVL.

The chain carries TRBV5-4 and TRBJ2-7, with TRBD2 matching over 7 bases. The CDR3 totals 19 residues. Looked up from germline, CDR1 is SGHNT and CDR2 is YYREEE (reference sequence). V shed 4 bases and J 1 base; nucleotides not matched to a gene: 20. The CDR3 is CASSLGGGSITLRSYEQYF. In nucleotides, the CDR3 is TGTGCCAGCAGCCTGGGGGGGGGATCTATCACCCTTCGTTCCTACGAGCAGTACTTC.

This chain links TRBV27 with TRBJ2-2, with TRBD1 matching 12 bases. The germline gives CDR1 MNHEY, CDR2 SMNVEV (reference sequence). The CDR3 is 17 amino acids. Trimming cost V 2 bases and J 7 bases; bases outside gene matches: 8. The CDR3 spells CASSLEGGQGAGGELFF. The DNA of the CDR3 is TGTGCCAGCAGTTTAGAGGGGGGACAGGGGGCCGGCGGGGAGCTGTTTTTT.

This chain joins TRBV5-1 and TRBJ1-1; D possibly corresponds to TRBD1 (5 bases). Per the germline V gene, CDR1 is SGHRS and CDR2 is YFSETQ. Trimming left V 7 bases short and J 3 bases short, with 13 bases between. This CDR3 has 13 amino acids. CDR3 protein: CASSGFMDTEAFF. The CDR3 nucleotides read TGCGCCAGCTCAGGGTTCATGGACACTGAAGCTTTCTTT.

The chain couples TRBV9 to TRBJ1-1, with 7 bases matching TRBD1. Germline trimming cut 0 bases from V and 3 bases from J; bases unmatched to any gene: 8. The CDR3 is 16 residues long. CDR1 SGDLS and CDR2 YYNGEE come from the germline V gene. The DNA of the CDR3 is TGTGCCAGCAGCGTAGGTTTAGGGGGCCGGTACACTGAAGCTTTCTTT. Its translation: CASSVGLGGRYTEAFF.

The chain carries TRBV27 and TRBJ2-1, with TRBD1 matching over 7 bases. The V gene's germline CDR1 is MNHEY and CDR2 SMNVEV (reference sequence). J was trimmed by 6 bases and V by 5 bases; bases with no gene match: 7. There are 14 residues in the CDR3. Here the CDR3 DNA reads TGTGCCAGCAGTCCTCTGACAGGGCGCAATGAGCAGTTCTTC. Translation gives CASSPLTGRNEQFF.

V is TRBV9 and J is TRBJ2-2; TRBD1 aligns across 7 bases. Germline-derived CDR1 and CDR2 are SGDLS and YYNGEE. This CDR3 has 15 amino acids. The V segment lost 6 bases and the J segment 4 bases; nucleotides outside the gene matches: 9. The CDR3, as DNA: TGTGCCAGCACCAGACAGGGCTGGGGCACCGGGGAGCTGTTTTTT. The encoded protein is CASTRQGWGTGELFF. Looking up the rest from reference TRBV9 and TRBJ2-2 gives the full variable domain: DSGVTQTPKHLITATGQRVTLRCSPRSGDLSVYWYQQSLDQGLQFLIQYYNGEERAKGNILERFSAQQFPDLHSELNLSSLELGDSALYFCASTRQGWGTGELFFGEGSRLTVL.

V gene TRBV14 combines with J gene TRBJ2-3, with D possibly TRBD1 on 5 matching bases. V lost 4 bases and J lost 4, with 12 bases in between. The CDR3 sequence is 14 residues long. Germline V gene sequence: CDR1 SGHDN, CDR2 FVKESK. CDR3 bases: TGTGCCAGCAGCCTAGGGGTGGGCCCAGATACGCAGTATTTT. Amino acid sequence: CASSLGVGPDTQYF.

A note on this clone: The junction and the germline gene differ at one end; a read error may be behind it. V gene TRBV6-7 combines with J gene TRBJ1-1; 12 bases fit TRBD1. TRBV6-7 is noted as an ORF with a role that remains uncertain. The CDR3 covers 16 residues. CDR3 region: CANSYSGQGARTEAFF. Written as DNA, the CDR3 is TGTGCCAACAGTTACTCGGGACAGGGGGCGCGCACTGAAGCTTTCTTT.

J is TRBJ1-4 and V is TRBV20-1; no clear D. Germline V gene lookup returns CDR1 DFQATT and CDR2 SNEGSKA (reference sequence). The CDR3 is 11 amino acids. V lost 4 bases, J lost 14 bases, and 14 bases lay in between. The DNA for the CDR3 is TGCAGTGCTACTGTCTACGCAAATCTGTTTTTT. This sequence encodes CSATVYANLFF.

The V call is TRBV19, the J call TRBJ1-4; 9 bases are a match to TRBD1. V lost 8 bases, J lost 2 bases, and 6 bases stayed unmatched. CDR1 is LNHDA and CDR2 is SQIVND in the germline V gene (reference sequence). The CDR3 contains 15 residues. The CDR3 reads CASREGQGTNEKLFF. CDR3 nucleotides: TGTGCCAGTCGAGAGGGACAGGGTACTAATGAAAAACTGTTTTTT.

V and J are TRBV5-4 and TRBJ2-3; 12 bases match TRBD2. This CDR3 spans 14 amino acids. V was pared by 7 bases and J by 6 bases, with 6 bases of the junction left unmatched. The V gene's germline CDR1 is SGHNT and CDR2 YYREEE (reference sequence). This CDR3 reads CASALAGGRDTQYF. The DNA for the CDR3 is TGTGCCAGCGCCCTAGCGGGGGGGAGGGATACGCAGTATTTT.

On this clone itself: The sample has other DNA sequences that encode this CDR3 too. The CDR3 sequence: CASSYSSNRGGEKLFF. The CDR3 nucleotides are TGTGCCAGCAGTTACTCGAGTAACAGGGGGGGTGAAAAACTGTTTTTT. V usage is TRBV6-5 and J usage is TRBJ1-4; 8 bases line up with TRBD1. The V gene end was trimmed by 0 bases and the J gene end by 7 bases; junction bases not matched to a gene: 7. Germline assignment: CDR1 MNHEY and CDR2 SVGAGI. There are 16 residues in the CDR3.

The chain employs TRBV11-2 and TRBJ2-4, with a tentative D call TRBD1 (6 bases). The CDR3 is 14 amino acids. Per germline, CDR1 SGHAT and CDR2 FQNNGV. Trimming stripped 1 base from V and 9 bases from J, with 13 bases between. In DNA form, the CDR3 reads TGTGCCAGCAGCTTAGTAGGGGGTGAGGCCATTCAGTACTTC. Its protein product is CASSLVGGEAIQYF.

The chain joins TRBV5-6 to TRBJ1-4; 10 bases fit TRBD1. Germline trimming cut 1 base from V and 1 base from J; bases unmatched to any gene: 1. Per germline, CDR1 SGHDT and CDR2 YYEEEE. The CDR3 is made up of 16 amino acids. As DNA, the CDR3 is TGTGCCAGCAGCTTGAGGGACAGGGGAACTAATGAAAAACTGTTTTTT. Translated, it gives CASSLRDRGTNEKLFF.